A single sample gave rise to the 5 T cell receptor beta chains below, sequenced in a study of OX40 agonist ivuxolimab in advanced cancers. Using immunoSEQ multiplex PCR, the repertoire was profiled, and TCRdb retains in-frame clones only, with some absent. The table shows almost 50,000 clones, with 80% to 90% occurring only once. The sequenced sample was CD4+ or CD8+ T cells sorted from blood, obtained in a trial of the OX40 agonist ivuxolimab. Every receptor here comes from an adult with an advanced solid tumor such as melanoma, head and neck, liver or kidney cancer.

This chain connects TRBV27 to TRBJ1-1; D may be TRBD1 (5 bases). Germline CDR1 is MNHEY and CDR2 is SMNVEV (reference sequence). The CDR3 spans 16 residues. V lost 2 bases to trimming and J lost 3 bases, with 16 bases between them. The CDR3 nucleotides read TGTGCCAGCAGTTTAATCTACAGGAAGACGGACACTGAAGCTTTCTTT. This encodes CASSLIYRKTDTEAFF.

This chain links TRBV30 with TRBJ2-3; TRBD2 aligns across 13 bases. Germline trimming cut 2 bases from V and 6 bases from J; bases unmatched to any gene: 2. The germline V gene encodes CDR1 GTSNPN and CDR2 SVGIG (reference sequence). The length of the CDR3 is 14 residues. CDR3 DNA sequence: TGTGCCTGGAGTAAACTAGCGGGAGGGGATACGCAGTATTTT. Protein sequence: CAWSKLAGGDTQYF.

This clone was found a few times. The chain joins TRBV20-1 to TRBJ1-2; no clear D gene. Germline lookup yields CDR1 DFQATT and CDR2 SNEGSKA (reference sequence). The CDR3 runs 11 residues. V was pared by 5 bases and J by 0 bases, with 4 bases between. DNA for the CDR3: TGCAGTGCTGGGACTAACTATGGCTACACCTTC. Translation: CSAGTNYGYTF.

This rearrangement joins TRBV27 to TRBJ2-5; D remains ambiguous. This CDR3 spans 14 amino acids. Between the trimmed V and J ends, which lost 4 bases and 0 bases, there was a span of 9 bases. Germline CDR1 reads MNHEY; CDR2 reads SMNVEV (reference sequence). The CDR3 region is CASSSWGNQETQYF. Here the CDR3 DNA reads TGTGCCAGCAGTTCCTGGGGTAACCAAGAGACCCAGTACTTC.

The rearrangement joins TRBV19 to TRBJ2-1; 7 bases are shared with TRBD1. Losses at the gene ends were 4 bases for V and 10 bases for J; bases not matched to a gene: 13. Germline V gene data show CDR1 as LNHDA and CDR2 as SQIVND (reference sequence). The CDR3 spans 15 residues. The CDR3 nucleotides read TGTGCCAGTAGTAGAAGGGGGCGGAAAGGGTGGGAGCAGTTCTTC. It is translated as CASSRRGRKGWEQFF.